A selection of T cell receptor beta chains follows, all from one sample in a study of T-cell memory formation after mild COVID-19. From the 5' RACE reads, TCRdb called clonotypes with MiXCR, one entry per CDR3 protein. The sample includes 250,000 to 300,000 distinct CDR3 sequences, about a sixth of them seen just once. The sequencing sample was made of PBMCs or a T cell subset sorted from them (not recorded which). Every receptor here comes from a man in his late teens or twenties who had mild COVID-19 (a few samples of this study predate the infection). Cell type and time point are not known. CDR3s include the opening cysteine and the closing phenylalanine or tryptophan. The D gene is left open where the match is weak. The size of a clone is reported for some rows only, either as once, few or many, or as a class for expanded clones.

j_call: TRBJ2-7
v_call: TRBV12-3/TRBV12-4
clone_size: .
d_call: TRBD2
cdr3_nt: TGTGCCAGCAGTCTGAGCGGGACCATCCGCTCCTACGAGCAGTACTTC
cdr3_aa: CASSLSGTIRSYEQYF

j_call: TRBJ2-1
v_call: TRBV2
clone_size: .
d_call: .
cdr3_nt: TGTGCCAGCAAGAGGTCCACGGGTCCCTACAATGAGCAGTTCTTC
cdr3_aa: CASKRSTGPYNEQFF

j_call: TRBJ1-6
v_call: TRBV6-5
clone_size: .
d_call: .
cdr3_nt: TGTGCCAGCAGTATAGGGACGACAAATTCACCCCTCCACTTT
cdr3_aa: CASSIGTTNSPLHF

j_call: TRBJ2-2
v_call: TRBV7-2
clone_size: few
d_call: .
cdr3_nt: TGTGCCAGCAGTCCAGGGGTTCCCGGGGAGCTGTTTTTT
cdr3_aa: CASSPGVPGELFF

j_call: TRBJ2-3
v_call: TRBV4-3
clone_size: few
d_call: TRBD1
cdr3_nt: TGCGCCAGCAGCCAAGATGGGGGCAGGGGGCTTGCAGATACGCAGTATTTT
cdr3_aa: CASSQDGGRGLADTQYF

j_call: TRBJ1-1
v_call: TRBV6-6
clone_size: many
d_call: .
cdr3_nt: TGTGCCAGCAGTTCTGCCCGGGCCCCCGGAGATTTGAGGAACACTGAAGCTTTCTTT
cdr3_aa: CASSSARAPGDLRNTEAFF

j_call: TRBJ2-5
v_call: TRBV12-3/TRBV12-4
clone_size: few
d_call: TRBD2
cdr3_nt: TGTGCCAGCAGTTTCGGGGGGGCCAGCGAGACCCAGTACTTC
cdr3_aa: CASSFGGASETQYF

j_call: TRBJ1-2
v_call: TRBV28
clone_size: .
d_call: .
cdr3_nt: TGTGCCAGCAGTTCGGGGTTCAGCTACACCTTC
cdr3_aa: CASSSGFSYTF

j_call: TRBJ1-1
v_call: TRBV20-1
clone_size: few
d_call: .
cdr3_nt: TGCAGTGCTAGAGACAGGTTAGAAGCTTTCTTT
cdr3_aa: CSARDRLEAFF

j_call: TRBJ1-2
v_call: TRBV6-1
clone_size: .
d_call: .
cdr3_nt: TGTGCCAGCAGTGAAGCGATCGGGGATGGCTATGGCTACACCTTC
cdr3_aa: CASSEAIGDGYGYTF

j_call: TRBJ2-5
v_call: TRBV10-1
clone_size: few
d_call: .
cdr3_nt: TGCGCCAGCAGTGGACGCGGAGCGGACGGTCAAGAGACCCAGTACTTC
cdr3_aa: CASSGRGADGQETQYF

j_call: TRBJ2-5
v_call: TRBV7-9
clone_size: .
d_call: TRBD1
cdr3_nt: TGTGCCAGCAGCACAAGGGACAGGCCTAGGGAGACCCAGTACTTC
cdr3_aa: CASSTRDRPRETQYF

j_call: TRBJ2-2
v_call: TRBV6-6
clone_size: few
d_call: .
cdr3_nt: TGTGCCAGCAGTTACCAGACCGGGGAGCTGTTTTTT
cdr3_aa: CASSYQTGELFF

j_call: TRBJ2-7
v_call: TRBV10-2
clone_size: .
d_call: TRBD1
cdr3_nt: TGCGCCAGCATCGAGGTTCTGGGACAGGGGGATGAGCAGTACTTC
cdr3_aa: CASIEVLGQGDEQYF

j_call: TRBJ2-7
v_call: TRBV4-2
clone_size: .
d_call: TRBD1
cdr3_nt: TGTGCCAGCAGCCAGGGCCTACAGGGGTACGAGCAGTACTTC
cdr3_aa: CASSQGLQGYEQYF

j_call: TRBJ1-1
v_call: TRBV6-5
clone_size: few
d_call: .
cdr3_nt: TGTGCCAGCAGTTACTGGTCAGGGGTCACGACTGAAGCTTTCTTT
cdr3_aa: CASSYWSGVTTEAFF

j_call: TRBJ2-3
v_call: TRBV20-1
clone_size: few
d_call: .
cdr3_nt: TGCAGTGCTAGCCCCCTCGGGCAGTCGGATACGCAGTATTTT
cdr3_aa: CSASPLGQSDTQYF

j_call: TRBJ2-5
v_call: TRBV5-5
clone_size: .
d_call: .
cdr3_nt: TGTGCCAGCAGCCTGGATGGTCAGAGGGGAGAGACCCAGTACTTC
cdr3_aa: CASSLDGQRGETQYF

j_call: TRBJ2-2
v_call: TRBV19
clone_size: many
d_call: .
cdr3_nt: TGTGCCATTGGGAAACAGACAGGCTTGGGTAACCGGGAGCTGTTTTTT
cdr3_aa: CAIGKQTGLGNRELFF

j_call: TRBJ1-1
v_call: TRBV28
clone_size: few
d_call: .
cdr3_nt: TGTGCCGGTTCTACTGGAGGAGGCACTGAAGCTTTCTTT
cdr3_aa: CAGSTGGGTEAFF

j_call: TRBJ2-3
v_call: TRBV29-1
clone_size: many
d_call: .
cdr3_nt: TGCAGCGTTGGTGAATGGCGGGGAGGGGGCGATACGCAGTATTTT
cdr3_aa: CSVGEWRGGGDTQYF

j_call: TRBJ1-1
v_call: TRBV6-2/TRBV6-3
clone_size: .
d_call: .
cdr3_nt: TGTGCCAGCAGTTACGGGGGGGCGGTCACTGAAGCTTTCTTT
cdr3_aa: CASSYGGAVTEAFF

j_call: TRBJ1-2
v_call: TRBV5-5
clone_size: .
d_call: .
cdr3_nt: TGTGCCAGCAGGCTCACCGCGCTGCCTTATGGCTACACCTTC
cdr3_aa: CASRLTALPYGYTF

j_call: TRBJ2-2
v_call: TRBV9
clone_size: .
d_call: .
cdr3_nt: TGTGCCAGCAGCCCAAGGGCCCCCGGGGAGCTGTTTTTT
cdr3_aa: CASSPRAPGELFF

j_call: TRBJ1-3
v_call: TRBV30
clone_size: few
d_call: .
cdr3_nt: TGTGCCGGACATCGTGGGGGAAACACCATATATTTT
cdr3_aa: CAGHRGGNTIYF

j_call: TRBJ2-3
v_call: TRBV9
clone_size: many
d_call: .
cdr3_nt: TGTGCCAGCAGCCGGGGGCGGAACACAGATACGCAGTATTTT
cdr3_aa: CASSRGRNTDTQYF

j_call: TRBJ2-5
v_call: TRBV24-1
clone_size: .
d_call: .
cdr3_nt: TGTGCCACCAGTGACCGTGTGCAGGATCAAGAGACCCAGTACTTC
cdr3_aa: CATSDRVQDQETQYF

j_call: TRBJ2-7
v_call: TRBV6-2/TRBV6-3
clone_size: .
d_call: TRBD1
cdr3_nt: TGTGCCAGCAGTTACTCCCGGACAGGGGCCATCCACGAGCAGTACTTC
cdr3_aa: CASSYSRTGAIHEQYF

j_call: TRBJ1-1
v_call: TRBV27
clone_size: .
d_call: .
cdr3_nt: TGTGCCAGCAGTTTAAGGGACCGCGAGCTTTTCTTT
cdr3_aa: CASSLRDRELFF

j_call: TRBJ2-4
v_call: TRBV6-2/TRBV6-3
clone_size: .
d_call: .
cdr3_nt: TGTGCCAGCAGTTACCGGTCAGGCTATATAGCCAAAAACATTCAGTACTTC
cdr3_aa: CASSYRSGYIAKNIQYF

j_call: TRBJ1-5
v_call: TRBV5-1
clone_size: .
d_call: TRBD1
cdr3_nt: TGCGCCAGCAGCTTGGGGGACAGTAACAATCAGCCCCAGCATTTT
cdr3_aa: CASSLGDSNNQPQHF

j_call: TRBJ1-2
v_call: TRBV7-2
clone_size: .
d_call: .
cdr3_nt: TGTGCCAGCAGCTTAGCTAGGCAGAACTATGGCTACACCTTC
cdr3_aa: CASSLARQNYGYTF

j_call: TRBJ1-2
v_call: TRBV7-3
clone_size: once
d_call: TRBD1
cdr3_nt: TGTGCCAGCAGCTTAGTCCCGGGACAGGGAAAACCTAACTATGGCTACACCTTC
cdr3_aa: CASSLVPGQGKPNYGYTF

j_call: TRBJ2-2
v_call: TRBV4-1
clone_size: .
d_call: TRBD2
cdr3_nt: TGCGCCAGCAGCCAGCGGGGGTACACCGGGGAGCTGTTTTTT
cdr3_aa: CASSQRGYTGELFF

j_call: TRBJ2-3
v_call: TRBV3-1
clone_size: .
d_call: TRBD2
cdr3_nt: TGTGCCAGCAGCCAAGACAGCGGGATGCAGTATTTT
cdr3_aa: CASSQDSGMQYF

j_call: TRBJ1-2
v_call: TRBV5-5
clone_size: few
d_call: .
cdr3_nt: TGTGCCAGCAGCTTGACCTACAGGGCTTCGGCCTATGGCTACACCTTC
cdr3_aa: CASSLTYRASAYGYTF

j_call: TRBJ2-3
v_call: TRBV7-8
clone_size: few
d_call: .
cdr3_nt: TGTGCCAGCAGCTTAGTTGGTTGGGGGGCTGGGCAGTATTTT
cdr3_aa: CASSLVGWGAGQYF

j_call: TRBJ2-5
v_call: TRBV20-1
clone_size: .
d_call: .
cdr3_nt: TGCAGTGCCGATGGCGATGGGGAGACCCAGTACTTC
cdr3_aa: CSADGDGETQYF

j_call: TRBJ2-7
v_call: TRBV12-3/TRBV12-4
clone_size: .
d_call: TRBD1
cdr3_nt: TGTGCCAGCAGTACAGGGGTCCTGGCGGGCAACGAGCAGTACTTC
cdr3_aa: CASSTGVLAGNEQYF

j_call: TRBJ2-3
v_call: TRBV12-3/TRBV12-4
clone_size: few
d_call: .
cdr3_nt: TGTGCCAGCACGGAGGTTACAGGTTGGCCAGATACGCAGTATTTT
cdr3_aa: CASTEVTGWPDTQYF

j_call: TRBJ2-7
v_call: TRBV7-2
clone_size: many
d_call: .
cdr3_nt: TGTGCCAGCAGCTTTGGCAGGCACTCCTACGAGCAGTACTTC
cdr3_aa: CASSFGRHSYEQYF

j_call: TRBJ2-2
v_call: TRBV3-1
clone_size: once
d_call: .
cdr3_nt: TGTGCCAGCAGCCAGCCCGGACTGATGAACACCGGGGAGCTGTTTTTT
cdr3_aa: CASSQPGLMNTGELFF

j_call: TRBJ2-1
v_call: TRBV20-1
clone_size: few
d_call: .
cdr3_nt: TGCAGTGCAACTCCGTCGGGAACGAATCAGTTCTTC
cdr3_aa: CSATPSGTNQFF

j_call: TRBJ2-7
v_call: TRBV11-2
clone_size: few
d_call: TRBD1
cdr3_nt: TGTGCCAGCAGCTCGACAGGGAGCTACGAGCAGTACTTC
cdr3_aa: CASSSTGSYEQYF

j_call: TRBJ1-3
v_call: TRBV4-1
clone_size: .
d_call: .
cdr3_nt: TGCGCCAGCAGCCAAGCTGTCTCCCCCGCCATATATTTT
cdr3_aa: CASSQAVSPAIYF